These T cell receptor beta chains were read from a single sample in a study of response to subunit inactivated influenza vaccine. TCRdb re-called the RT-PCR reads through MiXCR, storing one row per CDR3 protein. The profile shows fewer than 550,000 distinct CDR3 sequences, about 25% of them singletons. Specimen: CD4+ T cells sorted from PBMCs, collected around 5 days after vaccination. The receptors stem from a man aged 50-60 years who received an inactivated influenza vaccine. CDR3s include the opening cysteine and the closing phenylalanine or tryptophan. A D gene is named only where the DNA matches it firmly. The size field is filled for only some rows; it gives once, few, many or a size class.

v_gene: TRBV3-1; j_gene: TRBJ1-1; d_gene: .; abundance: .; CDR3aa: CASSSDTYTEAFF; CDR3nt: TGTGCCAGCAGCTCGGACACCTACACTGAAGCTTTCTTT
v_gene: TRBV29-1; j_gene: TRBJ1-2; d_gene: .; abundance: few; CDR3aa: CSVQSYGYTF; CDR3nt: TGCAGCGTTCAATCCTATGGCTACACCTTC
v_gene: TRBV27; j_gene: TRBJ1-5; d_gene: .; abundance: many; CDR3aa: CASSTVGTASNQPQHF; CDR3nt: TGTGCCAGCAGTACGGTTGGGACCGCTAGCAATCAGCCCCAGCATTTT
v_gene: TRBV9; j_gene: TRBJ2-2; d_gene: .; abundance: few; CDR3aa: CASSLRDRLGTGELFF; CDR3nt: TGTGCCAGCAGCCTCCGGGACCGCCTCGGCACCGGGGAGCTGTTTTTT
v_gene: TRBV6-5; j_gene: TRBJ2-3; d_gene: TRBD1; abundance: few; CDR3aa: CASSMTGRDTQYF; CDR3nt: TGTGCCAGCAGTATGACAGGGCGAGATACGCAGTATTTT
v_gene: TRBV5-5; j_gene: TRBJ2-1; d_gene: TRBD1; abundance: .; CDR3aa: CASSSGTGDEQFF; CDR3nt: TGTGCCAGCAGCTCCGGGACAGGGGATGAGCAGTTCTTC
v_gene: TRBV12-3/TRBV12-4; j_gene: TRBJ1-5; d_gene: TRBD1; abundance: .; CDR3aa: CASSFTGGGQPQHF; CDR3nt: TGTGCCAGCAGTTTCACAGGGGGTGGACAGCCCCAGCATTTT
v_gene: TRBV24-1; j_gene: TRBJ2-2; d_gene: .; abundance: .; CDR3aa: CATSDHGRMTGELFF; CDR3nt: TGTGCCACCAGTGACCACGGGCGGATGACCGGGGAGCTGTTTTTT
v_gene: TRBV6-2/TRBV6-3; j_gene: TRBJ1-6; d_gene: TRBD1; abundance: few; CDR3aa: CASRGQGGEPLHF; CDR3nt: TGTGCCAGCAGAGGACAGGGCGGAGAACCCCTCCACTTT
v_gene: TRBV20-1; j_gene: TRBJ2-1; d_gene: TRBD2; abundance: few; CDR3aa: CSARRTSGNEQFF; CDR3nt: TGCAGTGCTAGACGGACTAGTGGGAATGAGCAGTTCTTC
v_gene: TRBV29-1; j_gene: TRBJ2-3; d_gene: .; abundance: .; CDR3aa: CSGRGTTDTQYF; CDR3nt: TGCAGCGGTCGGGGGACCACAGATACGCAGTATTTT
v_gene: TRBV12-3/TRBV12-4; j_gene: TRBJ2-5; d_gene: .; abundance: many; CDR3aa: CASSFWGQETQYF; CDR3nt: TGTGCCAGCAGTTTTTGGGGGCAAGAGACCCAGTACTTC
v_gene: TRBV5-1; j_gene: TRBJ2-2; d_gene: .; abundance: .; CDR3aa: CASSLATGKTTGELFF; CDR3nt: TGCGCCAGCAGCTTGGCCACGGGGAAAACCACCGGGGAGCTGTTTTTT
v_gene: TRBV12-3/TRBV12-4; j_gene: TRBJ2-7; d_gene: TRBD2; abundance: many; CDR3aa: CASSFGGGSYEQYF; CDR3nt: TGTGCCAGCAGTTTCGGGGGGGGATCCTACGAGCAGTACTTC
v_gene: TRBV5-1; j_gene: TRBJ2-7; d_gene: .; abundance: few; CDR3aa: CASSSRGLNEKYF; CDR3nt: TGCGCCAGCAGCTCAAGGGGGTTAAACGAGAAGTACTTC
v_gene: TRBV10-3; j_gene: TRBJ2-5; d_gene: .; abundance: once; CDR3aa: CAISEASDWETQYF; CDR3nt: TGTGCCATCAGTGAGGCTTCGGACTGGGAGACCCAGTACTTC
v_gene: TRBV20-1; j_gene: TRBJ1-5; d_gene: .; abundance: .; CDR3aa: CSARGGAIRNQPQHF; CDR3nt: TGCAGTGCTAGAGGAGGGGCAATTCGCAATCAGCCCCAGCATTTT
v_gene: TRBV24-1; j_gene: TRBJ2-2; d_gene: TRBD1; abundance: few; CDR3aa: CATSDPGQGNTGELFF; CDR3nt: TGTGCCACCAGTGATCCGGGACAGGGGAACACCGGGGAGCTGTTTTTT
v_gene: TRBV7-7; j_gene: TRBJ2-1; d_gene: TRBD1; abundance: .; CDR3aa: CASSFGQGLEQFF; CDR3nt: TGTGCCAGCAGCTTTGGACAGGGCCTTGAGCAGTTCTTC
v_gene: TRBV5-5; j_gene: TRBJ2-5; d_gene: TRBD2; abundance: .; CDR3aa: CASSLGLAGGSLETQYF; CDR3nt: TGTGCCAGCAGCTTGGGCCTAGCGGGGGGGTCTCTGGAGACCCAGTACTTC
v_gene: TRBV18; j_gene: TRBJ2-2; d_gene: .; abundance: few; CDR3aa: CASSPSRLNTGELFF; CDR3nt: TGTGCCAGCTCACCGTCCAGATTGAACACCGGGGAGCTGTTTTTT
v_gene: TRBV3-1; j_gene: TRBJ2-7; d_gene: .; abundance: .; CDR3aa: CASSQDLEQYF; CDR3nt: TGTGCCAGCAGCCAAGATTTAGAGCAGTACTTC
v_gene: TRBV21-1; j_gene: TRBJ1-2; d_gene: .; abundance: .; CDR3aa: CASNTGLWGYTF; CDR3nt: TGTGCCAGCAACACGGGGTTATGGGGCTACACCTTC
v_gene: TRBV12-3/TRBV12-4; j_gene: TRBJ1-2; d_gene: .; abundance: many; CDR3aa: CASSFGRSNYGYTF; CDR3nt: TGTGCCAGCAGTTTCGGCAGGAGTAACTATGGCTACACCTTC
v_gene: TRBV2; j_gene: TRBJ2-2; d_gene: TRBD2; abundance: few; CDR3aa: CASISGRAIAGELFF; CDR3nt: TGTGCCAGCATCAGCGGGAGGGCTATCGCCGGGGAGCTGTTTTTT
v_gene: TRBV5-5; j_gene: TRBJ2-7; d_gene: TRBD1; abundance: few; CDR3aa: CASSYWTGGYEQYF; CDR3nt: TGTGCCAGCAGCTATTGGACAGGGGGCTACGAGCAGTACTTC
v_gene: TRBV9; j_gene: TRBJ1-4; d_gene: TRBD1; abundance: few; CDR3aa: CASSAPGQGGEKLFF; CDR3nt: TGTGCCAGCAGCGCGCCGGGACAGGGGGGTGAAAAACTGTTTTTT
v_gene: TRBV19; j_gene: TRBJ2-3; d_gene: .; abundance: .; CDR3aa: CASSIQGLGTDTQYF; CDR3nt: TGTGCCAGTAGTATCCAGGGTTTGGGCACAGATACGCAGTATTTT
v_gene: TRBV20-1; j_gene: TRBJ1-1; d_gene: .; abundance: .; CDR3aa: CSASAGRNTEAFF; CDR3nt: TGCAGTGCTAGTGCAGGAAGGAACACTGAAGCTTTCTTT
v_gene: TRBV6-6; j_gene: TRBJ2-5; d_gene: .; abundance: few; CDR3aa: CAIYIEGGETQYF; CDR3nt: TGTGCCATCTATATTGAGGGGGGGGAGACCCAGTACTTC
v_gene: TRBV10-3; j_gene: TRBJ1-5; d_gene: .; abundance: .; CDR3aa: CAISSGTNQPQHF; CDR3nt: TGTGCCATCAGCTCCGGGACAAATCAGCCCCAGCATTTT
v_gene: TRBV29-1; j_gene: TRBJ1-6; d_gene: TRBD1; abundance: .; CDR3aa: CSVGDRDSPLHF; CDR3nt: TGCAGCGTGGGGGACAGGGACTCACCCCTCCACTTT
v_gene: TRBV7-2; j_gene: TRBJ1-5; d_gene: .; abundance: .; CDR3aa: CASSSGVRNQPQHF; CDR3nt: TGTGCCAGCAGCTCAGGGGTTCGGAATCAGCCCCAGCATTTT
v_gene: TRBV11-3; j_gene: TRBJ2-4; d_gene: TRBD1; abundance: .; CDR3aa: CASSSGQGYIQYF; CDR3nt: TGTGCCAGCAGCTCCGGACAGGGATACATTCAGTACTTC
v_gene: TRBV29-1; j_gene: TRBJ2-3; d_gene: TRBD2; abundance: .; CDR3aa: CSARTSGRRADTQYF; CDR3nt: TGCAGCGCCCGAACTAGCGGGAGAAGGGCAGATACGCAGTATTTT
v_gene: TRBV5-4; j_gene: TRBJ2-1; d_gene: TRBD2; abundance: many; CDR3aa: CASSPRGGSGNEQFF; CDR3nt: TGTGCCAGCAGCCCCAGAGGCGGGAGCGGCAATGAGCAGTTCTTC
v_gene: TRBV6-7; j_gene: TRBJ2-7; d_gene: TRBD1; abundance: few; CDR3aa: CASSYRTGVSEQYF; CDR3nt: TGTGCCAGCAGTTACCGTACAGGGGTGAGCGAGCAGTACTTC
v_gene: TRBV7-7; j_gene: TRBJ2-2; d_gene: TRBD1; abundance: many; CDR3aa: CASSPDRGHGELFF; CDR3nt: TGTGCTAGCAGCCCAGACAGGGGGCACGGGGAGCTGTTTTTT